Each of the 9 T cell receptor beta chains below was sequenced from the same sample in a study of blood T cell repertoires in COVID-19. Generated by immunoSEQ multiplex PCR, the TCRdb table keeps only in-frame clones and is missing some. Of under 250,000 clones listed, approximately 88% are singletons. Sequencing input: peripheral blood. These receptors were taken from a man aged 35-49 years with acute or convalescent COVID-19.

Written as DNA, the CDR3 is TGCGCCAGCAGCTTGGACGGGGACAATCAGCCCCAGCATTTT. This codes for CASSLDGDNQPQHF. The J gene is TRBJ1-5, the V gene TRBV5-1, with D unresolved. V was shortened by 0 bases and J by 3 bases, with 7 bases between the two germline ends. CDR1 is SGHRS and CDR2 is YFSETQ in the germline V gene. The CDR3 runs to 14 residues.

The chain carries TRBV12-1 and TRBJ2-1; TRBD2, the table's D call, was not compared with the DNA. TRBV12-1 is classified as a pseudogene. The CDR3 spans 15 residues. The CDR3 is CASSFVWGEHNEQFF. The CDR3 DNA sequence: TGTGCCAGCAGCTTTGTCTGGGGGGAGCACAATGAGCAGTTCTTC.

The chain combines TRBV10-3 with TRBJ1-5, with D maybe TRBD1 (6 bases). CDR3 length: 13 residues. The V gene's germline CDR1 is ENHRY and CDR2 SYGVKD. Trimming removed 7 bases at V and 5 bases at J, with 12 bases between. The CDR3 sequence: CAINPDSDQPQHF. For the CDR3, the DNA is TGTGCCATCAACCCGGACAGTGATCAGCCCCAGCATTTT.

This chain links TRBV9 with TRBJ1-6; 11 bases line up with TRBD1. The CDR3 is 15 residues long. The V segment lost 2 bases and the J segment 7 bases; nucleotides outside the gene matches: 2. Germline lookup yields CDR1 SGDLS and CDR2 YYNGEE. DNA of the CDR3: TGTGCCAGCAGCGTGGACAGGGGGCAAAATTCACCCCTCCACTTT. Protein: CASSVDRGQNSPLHF.

The chain carries TRBV14 and TRBJ2-1; 7 bases are a match to TRBD1. The ends lost 1 base at V and 4 bases at J; junction bases unmatched: 10. The germline V gene has CDR1 SGHDN and CDR2 FVKESK. This CDR3 region has 17 residues. The CDR3 DNA sequence: TGTGCCAGCAGCCAAGTGGCCGGGACAGTAATTTACAATGAGCAGTTCTTC. This translates into CASSQVAGTVIYNEQFF.

The chain uses TRBV5-6 and TRBJ2-5, with 12 bases aligning to TRBD2. The CDR3 contains 15 residues. CDR1 and CDR2 from the germline V gene are SGHDT and YYEEEE. With V trimmed by 4 bases and J by 1 base, 2 bases remained unmatched. CDR3 sequence: CASSLTSGGQETQYF. CDR3 nucleotides: TGTGCCAGCAGCCTGACTAGCGGGGGCCAAGAGACCCAGTACTTC.

This rearrangement joins TRBV15 to TRBJ2-1, with 10 nucleotides matching TRBD2. This CDR3 comprises 17 residues. V lost 3 bases to trimming and J lost 8 bases; unmatched junction nucleotides: 13. Germline CDR1 is LNHNV and CDR2 is YYDKDF (reference sequence). In nucleotides, the CDR3 is TGTGCCACCAGCAGGAGATTACTAGCGGGATTGGCCGATGAGCAGTTCTTC. Residues: CATSRRLLAGLADEQFF.

The genes are TRBV5-1 and TRBJ1-1; D ambiguous. Germline-derived CDR1 and CDR2 are SGHRS and YFSETQ. With 0 bases removed from V and 0 bases from J, the gap between germline ends came to 3 bases. This CDR3 has 13 residues. CDR3 coding DNA: TGCGCCAGCAGCTTGGACTTGAACACTGAAGCTTTCTTT. Translation: CASSLDLNTEAFF.

The chain employs TRBV19 and TRBJ2-1; 14 nucleotides agree with TRBD2. CDR3 size: 19 residues. After removal of 6 bases from V and 5 bases from J, the junction contained 15 bases not matched to a gene. Germline assignment: CDR1 LNHDA and CDR2 SQIVND (reference sequence). CDR3 nucleotide sequence: TGTGCCAGTAGCCAATCGGGACTAGCGGGAGATACCTCTGACAATGAGCAGTTCTTC. Its protein product is CASSQSGLAGDTSDNEQFF.